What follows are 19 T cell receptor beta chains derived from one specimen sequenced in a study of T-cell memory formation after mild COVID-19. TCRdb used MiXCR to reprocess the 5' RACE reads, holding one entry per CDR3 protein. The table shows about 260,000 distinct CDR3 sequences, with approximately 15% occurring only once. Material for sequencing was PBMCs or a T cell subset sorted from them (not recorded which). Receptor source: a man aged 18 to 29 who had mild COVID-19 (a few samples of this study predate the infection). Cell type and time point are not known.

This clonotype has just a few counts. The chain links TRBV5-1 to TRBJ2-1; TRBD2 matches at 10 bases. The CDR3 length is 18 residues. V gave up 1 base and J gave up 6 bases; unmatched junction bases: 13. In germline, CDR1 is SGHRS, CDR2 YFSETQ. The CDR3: CASSLRSGGGIGTNEQFF. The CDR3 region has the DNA TGCGCCAGCAGCTTGCGGAGCGGGGGGGGCATAGGAACCAATGAGCAGTTCTTC.

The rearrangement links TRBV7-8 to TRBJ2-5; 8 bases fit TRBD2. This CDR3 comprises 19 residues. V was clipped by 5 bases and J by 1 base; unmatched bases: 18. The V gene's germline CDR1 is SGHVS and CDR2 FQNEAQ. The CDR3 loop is CASSHGVYRRGGVQETQYF. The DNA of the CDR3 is TGTGCCAGCAGCCACGGAGTTTATCGTCGGGGGGGCGTCCAAGAGACCCAGTACTTC. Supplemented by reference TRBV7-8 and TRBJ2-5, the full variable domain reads GAGVSQSPRYKVAKRGQDVALRCDPISGHVSLFWYQQALGQGPEFLTYFQNEAQLDKSGLPSDRFFAERPEGSVSTLKIQRTQQEDSAVYLCASSHGVYRRGGVQETQYFGPGTRLLVL.

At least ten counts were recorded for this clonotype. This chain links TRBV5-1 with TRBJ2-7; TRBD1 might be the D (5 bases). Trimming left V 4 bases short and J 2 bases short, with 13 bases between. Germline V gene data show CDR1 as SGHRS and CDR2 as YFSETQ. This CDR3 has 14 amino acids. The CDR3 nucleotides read TGCGCCAGCAGCCCGAACCCAGGGACCTACGAGCAGTACGTC. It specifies CASSPNPGTYEQYV.

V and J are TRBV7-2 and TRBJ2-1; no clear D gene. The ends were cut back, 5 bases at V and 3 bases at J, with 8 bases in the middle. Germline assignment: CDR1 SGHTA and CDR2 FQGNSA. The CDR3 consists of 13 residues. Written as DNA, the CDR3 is TGTGCCAGCAGCGCACTCTTCTACAATGAGCAGTTCTTC. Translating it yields CASSALFYNEQFF.

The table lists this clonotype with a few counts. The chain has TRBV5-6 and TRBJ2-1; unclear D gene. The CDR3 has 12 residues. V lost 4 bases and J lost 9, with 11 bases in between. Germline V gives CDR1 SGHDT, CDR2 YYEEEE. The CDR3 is CASSPTPREQFF. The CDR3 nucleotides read TGTGCCAGCAGCCCGACCCCCCGTGAGCAGTTCTTC.

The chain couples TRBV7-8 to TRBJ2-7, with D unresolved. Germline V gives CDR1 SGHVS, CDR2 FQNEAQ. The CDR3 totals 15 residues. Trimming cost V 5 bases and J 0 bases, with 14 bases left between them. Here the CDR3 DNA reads TGTGCCAGCAGCGAATATGACGTTGTCTCCTACGAGCAGTACGTC. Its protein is CASSEYDVVSYEQYV.

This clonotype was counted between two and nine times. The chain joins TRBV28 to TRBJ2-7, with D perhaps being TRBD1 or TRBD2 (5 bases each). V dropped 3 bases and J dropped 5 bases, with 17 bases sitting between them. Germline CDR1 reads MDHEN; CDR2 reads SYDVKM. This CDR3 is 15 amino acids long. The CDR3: CASSFLVAGSNEQYF. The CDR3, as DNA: TGTGCCAGCAGTTTCCTTGTGGCAGGGAGCAACGAGCAGTACTTC.

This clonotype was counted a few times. The CDR3 reads CASSFTGGADTQYF. DNA for the CDR3: TGTGCCAGCAGCTTTACAGGGGGCGCAGATACGCAGTATTTT. The rearrangement joins TRBV9 to TRBJ2-3; 9 bases line up with TRBD1. J gave up 4 bases and V 4 bases, and 4 bases lay outside the gene matches. CDR1 and CDR2 from the germline V gene are SGDLS and YYNGEE. This CDR3 has 14 residues.

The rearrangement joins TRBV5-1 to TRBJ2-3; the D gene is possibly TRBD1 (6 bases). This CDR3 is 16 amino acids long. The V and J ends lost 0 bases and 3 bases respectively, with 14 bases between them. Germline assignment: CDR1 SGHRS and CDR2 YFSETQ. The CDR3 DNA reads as TGCGCCAGCAGCTTGGGGACGGTAGGGGGAACAGATACGCAGTATTTT. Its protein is CASSLGTVGGTDTQYF.

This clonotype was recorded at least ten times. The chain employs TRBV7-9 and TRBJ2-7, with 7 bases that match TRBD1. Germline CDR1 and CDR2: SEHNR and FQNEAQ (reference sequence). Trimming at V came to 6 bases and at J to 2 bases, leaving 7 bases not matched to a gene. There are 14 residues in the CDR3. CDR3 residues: CASRRDSSTYEQYF. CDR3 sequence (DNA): TGTGCCAGCAGACGGGACAGTAGCACCTACGAGCAGTACTTC.

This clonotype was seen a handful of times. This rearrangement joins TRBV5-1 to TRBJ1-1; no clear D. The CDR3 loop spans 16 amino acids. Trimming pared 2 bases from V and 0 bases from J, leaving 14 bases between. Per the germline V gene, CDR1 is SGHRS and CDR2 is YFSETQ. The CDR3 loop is CASSFSPSLMNTEAFF. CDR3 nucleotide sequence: TGCGCCAGCAGCTTCAGCCCCAGTCTTATGAACACTGAAGCTTTCTTT.

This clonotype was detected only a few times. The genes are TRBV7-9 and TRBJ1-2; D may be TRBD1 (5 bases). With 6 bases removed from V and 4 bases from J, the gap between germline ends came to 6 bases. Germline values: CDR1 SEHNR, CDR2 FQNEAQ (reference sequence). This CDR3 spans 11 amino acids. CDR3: CASRDSYGYTF. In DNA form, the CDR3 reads TGTGCCAGCAGAGACAGCTATGGCTACACCTTC.

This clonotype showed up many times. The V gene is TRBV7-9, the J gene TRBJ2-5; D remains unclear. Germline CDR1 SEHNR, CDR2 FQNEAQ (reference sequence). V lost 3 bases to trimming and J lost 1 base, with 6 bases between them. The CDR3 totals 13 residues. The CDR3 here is CASSFNPQETQYF. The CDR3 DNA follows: TGTGCCAGCAGCTTTAATCCCCAAGAGACCCAGTACTTC.

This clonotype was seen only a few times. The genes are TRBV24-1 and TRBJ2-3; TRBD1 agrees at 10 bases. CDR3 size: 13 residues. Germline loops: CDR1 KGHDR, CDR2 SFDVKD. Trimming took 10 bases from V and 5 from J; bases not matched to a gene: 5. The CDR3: CATKTGGGDTQYF. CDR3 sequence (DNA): TGTGCCACTAAGACAGGGGGCGGAGATACGCAGTATTTT.

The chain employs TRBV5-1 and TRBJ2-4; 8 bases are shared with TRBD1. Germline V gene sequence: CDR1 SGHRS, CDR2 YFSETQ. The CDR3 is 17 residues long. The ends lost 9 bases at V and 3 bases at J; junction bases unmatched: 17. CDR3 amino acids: CAIDRGPLKVGKNIQYF. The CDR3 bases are TGCGCCATCGACAGGGGACCCTTGAAGGTGGGCAAAAACATTCAGTACTTC.

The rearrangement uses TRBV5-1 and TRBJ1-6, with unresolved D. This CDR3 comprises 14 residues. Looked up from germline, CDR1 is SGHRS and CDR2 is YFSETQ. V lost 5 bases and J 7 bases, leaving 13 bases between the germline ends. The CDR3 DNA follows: TGCGCCAGCAGTAGTGCACAGCCGAATTCACCCCTCCACTTT. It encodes CASSSAQPNSPLHF.

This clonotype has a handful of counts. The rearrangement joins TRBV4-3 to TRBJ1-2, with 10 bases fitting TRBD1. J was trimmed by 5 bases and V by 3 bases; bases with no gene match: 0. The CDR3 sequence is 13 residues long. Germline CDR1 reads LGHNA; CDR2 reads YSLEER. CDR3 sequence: CASSQGQGYGYTF. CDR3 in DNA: TGCGCCAGCAGCCAGGGACAGGGGTATGGCTACACCTTC.

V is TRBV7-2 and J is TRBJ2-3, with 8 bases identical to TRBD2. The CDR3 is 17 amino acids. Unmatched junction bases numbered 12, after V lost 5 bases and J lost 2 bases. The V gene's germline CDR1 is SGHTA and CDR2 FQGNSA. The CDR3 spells CASSPLSGAGNTDTQYF. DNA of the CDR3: TGTGCCAGCAGCCCACTTAGCGGGGCGGGGAACACAGATACGCAGTATTTT.

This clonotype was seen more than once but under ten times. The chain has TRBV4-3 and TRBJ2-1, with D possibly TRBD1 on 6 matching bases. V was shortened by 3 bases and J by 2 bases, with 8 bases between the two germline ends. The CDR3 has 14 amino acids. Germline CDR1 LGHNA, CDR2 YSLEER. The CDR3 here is CASSHRGAYNEQFF. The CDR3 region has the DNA TGCGCCAGCAGCCACAGGGGTGCCTACAATGAGCAGTTCTTC.